This T cell receptor (beta chain) was identified during a study of shared clonotypes between healthy human individuals. General observations from the study: Clonotype sharing among donors likely depends on sequencing depth.

In replicate PCRs of unsorted PBMC, around 300 ng DNA, 30,000 or so T cell genomes, was used. Profiling relied on immunoSEQ multiplex PCR, and the TCRdb table lists in-frame clones only, not all of them. Of more than 450,000 clones listed, 75% to 85% were seen once; the top ten hold 10% to 15%. About this clone: Antigen: not known.

The donors were adults (healthy and HIV-negative) with no recent acute infections or vaccinations. Germline values: CDR1 KGHSH, CDR2 LQKENI. The CDR3 has 15 amino acids. The V and J ends lost 2 bases and 4 bases respectively, with 13 bases between them. The TCR sequence derives from a woman aged 40 to 50 in good health. Some clones in this sample may be carry-over from other donors' samples. The sequenced sample was PBMCs. This chain joins TRBV18 and TRBJ2-3, with a tentative D call TRBD2 (5 bases). The CDR3 nucleotides are TGTGCCAGCTCACCAATGGGCGGGCGCCCAGATACGCAGTATTTT. Protein sequence: CASSPMGGRPDTQYF.